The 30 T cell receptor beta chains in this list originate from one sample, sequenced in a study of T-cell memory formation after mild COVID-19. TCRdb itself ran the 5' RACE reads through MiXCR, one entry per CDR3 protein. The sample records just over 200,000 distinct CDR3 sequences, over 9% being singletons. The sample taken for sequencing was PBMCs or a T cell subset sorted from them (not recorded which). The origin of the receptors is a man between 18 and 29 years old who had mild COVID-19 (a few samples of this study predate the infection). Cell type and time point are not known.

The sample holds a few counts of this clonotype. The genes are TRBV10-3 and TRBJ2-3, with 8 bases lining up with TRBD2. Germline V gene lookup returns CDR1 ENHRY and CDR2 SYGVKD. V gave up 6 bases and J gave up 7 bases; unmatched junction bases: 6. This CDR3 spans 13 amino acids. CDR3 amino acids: CAISDPGGNTQYF. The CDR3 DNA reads TGTGCCATCAGCGATCCGGGGGGGAATACGCAGTATTTT.

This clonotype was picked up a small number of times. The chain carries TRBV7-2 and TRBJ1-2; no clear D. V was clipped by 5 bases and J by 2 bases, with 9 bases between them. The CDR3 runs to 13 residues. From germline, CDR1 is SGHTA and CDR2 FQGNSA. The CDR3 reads CASSNRRNYGYTF. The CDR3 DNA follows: TGTGCCAGCAGCAACCGACGGAACTATGGCTACACCTTC.

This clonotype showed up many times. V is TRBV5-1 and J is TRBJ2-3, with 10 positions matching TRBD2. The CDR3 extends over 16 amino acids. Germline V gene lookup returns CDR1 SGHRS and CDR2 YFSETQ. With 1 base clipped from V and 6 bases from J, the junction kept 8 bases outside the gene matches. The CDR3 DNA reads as TGCGCCAGCAGCTTGATTCCAGCGGGGGGGCCGGATACGCAGTATTTT. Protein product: CASSLIPAGGPDTQYF.

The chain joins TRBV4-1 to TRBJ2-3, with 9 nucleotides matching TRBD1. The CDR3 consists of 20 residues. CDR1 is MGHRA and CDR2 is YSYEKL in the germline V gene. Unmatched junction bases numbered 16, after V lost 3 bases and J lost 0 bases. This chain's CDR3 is CASSHRDRVRVRDSTDTQYF. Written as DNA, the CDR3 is TGCGCCAGCAGCCACCGGGACAGGGTTCGGGTGCGAGACAGCACAGATACGCAGTATTTT.

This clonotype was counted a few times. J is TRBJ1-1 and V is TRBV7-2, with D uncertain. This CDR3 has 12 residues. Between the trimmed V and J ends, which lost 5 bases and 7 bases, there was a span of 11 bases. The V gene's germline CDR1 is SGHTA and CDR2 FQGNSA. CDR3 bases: TGTGCCAGCAGCCTCGACGGAAATGAAGCTTTCTTT. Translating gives CASSLDGNEAFF.

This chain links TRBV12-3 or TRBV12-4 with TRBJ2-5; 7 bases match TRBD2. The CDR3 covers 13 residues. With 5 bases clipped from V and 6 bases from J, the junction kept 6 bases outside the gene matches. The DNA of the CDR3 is TGTGCCAGCAGTAAACTAGCGCTGAAGACCCAGTACTTC. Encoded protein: CASSKLALKTQYF.

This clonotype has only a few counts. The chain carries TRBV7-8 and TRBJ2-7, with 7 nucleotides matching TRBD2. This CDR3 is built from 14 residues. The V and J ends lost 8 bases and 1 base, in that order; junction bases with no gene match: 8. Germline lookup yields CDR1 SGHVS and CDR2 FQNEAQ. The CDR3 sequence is CASGRGSGSYEQYF. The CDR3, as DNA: TGTGCCAGCGGGAGGGGCAGCGGGTCCTACGAGCAGTACTTC.

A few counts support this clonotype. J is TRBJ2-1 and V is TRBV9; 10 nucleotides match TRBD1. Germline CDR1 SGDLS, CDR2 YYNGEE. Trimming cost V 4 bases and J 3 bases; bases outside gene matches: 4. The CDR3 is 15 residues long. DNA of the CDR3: TGTGCCAGCAGCACCGACAGGGGGCTCTACAATGAGCAGTTCTTC. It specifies CASSTDRGLYNEQFF.

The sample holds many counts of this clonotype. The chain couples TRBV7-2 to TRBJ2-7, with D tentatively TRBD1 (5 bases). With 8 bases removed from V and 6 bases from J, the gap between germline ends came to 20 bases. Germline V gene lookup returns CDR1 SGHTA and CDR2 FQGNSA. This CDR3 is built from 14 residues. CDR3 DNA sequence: TGTGCCAGCTCCCCCACGGGCCAGGGAACCGAGCAGTACGTC. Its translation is CASSPTGQGTEQYV.

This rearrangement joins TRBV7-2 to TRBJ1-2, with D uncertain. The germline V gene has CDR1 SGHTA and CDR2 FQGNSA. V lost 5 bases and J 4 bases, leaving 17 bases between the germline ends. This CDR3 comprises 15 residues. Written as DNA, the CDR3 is TGTGCCAGCAGCCAACAAGCCCTTCGGGGCTATGGCTACACCTTC. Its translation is CASSQQALRGYGYTF.

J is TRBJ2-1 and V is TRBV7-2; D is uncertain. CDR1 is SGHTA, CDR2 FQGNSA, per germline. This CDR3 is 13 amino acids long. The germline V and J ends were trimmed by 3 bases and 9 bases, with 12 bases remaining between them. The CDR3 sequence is CASSLAGGGEQFF. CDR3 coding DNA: TGTGCCAGCAGCTTGGCAGGTGGTGGTGAGCAGTTCTTC.

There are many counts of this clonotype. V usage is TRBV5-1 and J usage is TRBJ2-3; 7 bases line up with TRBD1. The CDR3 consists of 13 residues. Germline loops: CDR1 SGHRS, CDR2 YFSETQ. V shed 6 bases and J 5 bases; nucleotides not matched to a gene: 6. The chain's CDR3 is CASMKGAGDTQYF. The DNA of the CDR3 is TGCGCCAGCATGAAGGGGGCCGGAGATACGCAGTATTTT.

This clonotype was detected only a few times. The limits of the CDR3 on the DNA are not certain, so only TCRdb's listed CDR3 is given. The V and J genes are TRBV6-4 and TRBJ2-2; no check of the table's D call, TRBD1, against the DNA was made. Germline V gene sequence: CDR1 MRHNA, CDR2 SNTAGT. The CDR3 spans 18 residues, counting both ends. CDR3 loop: CASTRKDRGVGSPGSCFF.

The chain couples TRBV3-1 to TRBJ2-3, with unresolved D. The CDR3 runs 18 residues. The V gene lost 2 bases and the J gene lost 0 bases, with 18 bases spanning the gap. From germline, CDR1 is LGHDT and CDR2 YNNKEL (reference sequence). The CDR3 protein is CASSQLPGRTQSTDTQYF. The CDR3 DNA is TGTGCCAGCAGCCAATTGCCGGGTCGGACCCAGAGCACAGATACGCAGTATTTT.

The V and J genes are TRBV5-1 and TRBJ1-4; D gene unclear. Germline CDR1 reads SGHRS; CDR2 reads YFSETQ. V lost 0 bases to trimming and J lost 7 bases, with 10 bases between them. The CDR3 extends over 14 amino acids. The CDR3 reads CASSLDQRSEKLFF. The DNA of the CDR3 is TGCGCCAGCAGCTTGGACCAACGTAGTGAAAAACTGTTTTTT.

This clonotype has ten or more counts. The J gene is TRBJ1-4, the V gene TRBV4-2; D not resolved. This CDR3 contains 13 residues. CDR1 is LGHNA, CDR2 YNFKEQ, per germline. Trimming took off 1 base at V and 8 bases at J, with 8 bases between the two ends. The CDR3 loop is CASSQGGKEKLFF. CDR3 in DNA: TGTGCCAGCAGCCAAGGGGGAAAAGAAAAACTGTTTTTT.

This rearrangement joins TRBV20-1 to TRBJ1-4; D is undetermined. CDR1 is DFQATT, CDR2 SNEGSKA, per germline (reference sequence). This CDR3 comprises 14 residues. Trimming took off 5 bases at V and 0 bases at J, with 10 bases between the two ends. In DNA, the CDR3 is TGCAGTGCTGAAGCTTGGGCAACTAATGAAAAACTGTTTTTT. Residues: CSAEAWATNEKLFF.

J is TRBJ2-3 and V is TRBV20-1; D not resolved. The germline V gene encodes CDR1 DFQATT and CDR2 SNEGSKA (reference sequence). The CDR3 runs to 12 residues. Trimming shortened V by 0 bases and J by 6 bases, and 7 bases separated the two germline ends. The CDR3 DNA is TGCAGTGCTAGAGAAGCTCGGGATACGCAGTATTTT. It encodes CSAREARDTQYF.

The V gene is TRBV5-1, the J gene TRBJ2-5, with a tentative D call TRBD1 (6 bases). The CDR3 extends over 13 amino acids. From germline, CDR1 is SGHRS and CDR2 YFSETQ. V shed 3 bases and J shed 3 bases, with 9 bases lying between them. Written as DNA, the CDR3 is TGCGCCAGCAGCTCCTGGACAGAAGAGACCCAGTACTTC. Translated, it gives CASSSWTEETQYF.

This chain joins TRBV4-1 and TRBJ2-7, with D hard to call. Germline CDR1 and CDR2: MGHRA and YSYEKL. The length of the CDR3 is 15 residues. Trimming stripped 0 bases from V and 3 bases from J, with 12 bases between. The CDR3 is CASSQDLSMNYEQYF. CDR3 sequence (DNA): TGCGCCAGCAGCCAAGATCTAAGTATGAACTACGAGCAGTACTTC.

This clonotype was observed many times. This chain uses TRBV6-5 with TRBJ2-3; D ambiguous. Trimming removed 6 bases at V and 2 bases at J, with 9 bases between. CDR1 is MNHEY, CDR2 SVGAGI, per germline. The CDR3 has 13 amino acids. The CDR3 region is CASSLRFTDTQYF. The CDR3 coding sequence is TGTGCCAGCAGCCTGCGTTTCACAGATACGCAGTATTTT.

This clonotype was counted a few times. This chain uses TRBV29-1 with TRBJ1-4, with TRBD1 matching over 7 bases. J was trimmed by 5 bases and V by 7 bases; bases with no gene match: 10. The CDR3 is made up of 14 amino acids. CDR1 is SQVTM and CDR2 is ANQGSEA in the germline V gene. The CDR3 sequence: CSAAPGQPNEKLFF. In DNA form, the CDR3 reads TGCAGCGCCGCGCCGGGACAGCCCAATGAAAAACTGTTTTTT.

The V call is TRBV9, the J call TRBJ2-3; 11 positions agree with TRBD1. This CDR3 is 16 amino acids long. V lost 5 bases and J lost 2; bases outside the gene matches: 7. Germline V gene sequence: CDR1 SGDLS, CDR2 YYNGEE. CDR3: CASRPPGQGDTDTQYF. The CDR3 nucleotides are TGTGCCAGCAGACCTCCGGGACAGGGGGACACAGATACGCAGTATTTT.

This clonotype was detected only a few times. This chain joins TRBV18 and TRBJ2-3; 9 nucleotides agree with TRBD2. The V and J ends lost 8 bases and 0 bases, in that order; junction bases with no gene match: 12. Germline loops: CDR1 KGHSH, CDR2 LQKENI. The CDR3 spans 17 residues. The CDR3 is CASLGLAGISSTDTQYF. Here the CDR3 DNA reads TGTGCCAGCCTGGGCCTAGCGGGGATTTCTAGCACAGATACGCAGTATTTT.

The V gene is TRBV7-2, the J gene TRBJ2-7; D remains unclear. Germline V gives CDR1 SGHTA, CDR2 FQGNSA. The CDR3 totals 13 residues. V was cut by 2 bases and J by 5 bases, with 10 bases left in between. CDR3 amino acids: CASSLTSGDEQYV. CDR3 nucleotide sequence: TGTGCCAGCAGCTTAACATCTGGGGACGAGCAGTACGTC.

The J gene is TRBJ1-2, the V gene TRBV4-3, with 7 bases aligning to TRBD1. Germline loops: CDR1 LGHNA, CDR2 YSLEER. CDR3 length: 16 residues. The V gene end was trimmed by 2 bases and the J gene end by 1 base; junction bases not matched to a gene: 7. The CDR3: CASSQTTGQYNYGYTF. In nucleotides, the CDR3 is TGCGCCAGCAGCCAAACGACAGGGCAATATAACTATGGCTACACCTTC.

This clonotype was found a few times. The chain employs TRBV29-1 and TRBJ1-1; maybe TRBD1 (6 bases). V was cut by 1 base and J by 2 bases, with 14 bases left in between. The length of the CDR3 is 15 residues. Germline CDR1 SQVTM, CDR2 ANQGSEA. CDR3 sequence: CSVEALVGANTEAFF. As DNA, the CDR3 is TGCAGCGTTGAAGCCCTGGTGGGGGCAAACACTGAAGCTTTCTTT. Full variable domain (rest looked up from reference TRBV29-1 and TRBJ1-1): SAVISQKPSRDICQRGTSLTIQCQVDSQVTMMFWYRQQPGQSLTLIATANQGSEATYESGFVIDKFPISRPNLTFSTLTVSNMSPEDSSIYLCSVEALVGANTEAFFGQGTRLTVV.

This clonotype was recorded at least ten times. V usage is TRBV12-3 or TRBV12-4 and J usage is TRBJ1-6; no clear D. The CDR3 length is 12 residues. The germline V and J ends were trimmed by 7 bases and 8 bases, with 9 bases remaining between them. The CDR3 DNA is TGTGCCAGCACGAGGACGGATTCACCCCTCCACTTT. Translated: CASTRTDSPLHF.

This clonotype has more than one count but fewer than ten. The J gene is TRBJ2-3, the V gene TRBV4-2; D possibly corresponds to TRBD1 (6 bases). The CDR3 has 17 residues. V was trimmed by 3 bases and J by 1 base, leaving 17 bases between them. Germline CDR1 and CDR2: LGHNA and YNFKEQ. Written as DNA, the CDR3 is TGTGCCAGCAGCCATGGGGGCCCGGAGTTTGGCACAGATACGCAGTATTTT. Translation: CASSHGGPEFGTDTQYF.

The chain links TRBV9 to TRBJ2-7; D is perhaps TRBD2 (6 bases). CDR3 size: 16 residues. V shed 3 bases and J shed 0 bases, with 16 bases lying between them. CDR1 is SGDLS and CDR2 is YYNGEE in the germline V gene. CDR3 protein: CASSDRILASSYEQYF. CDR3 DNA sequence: TGTGCCAGCAGCGATAGGATTCTAGCGTCCTCCTACGAGCAGTACTTC.